The subject of this entry is one T cell receptor beta chain. This specimen comes from a study of blood T cell repertoires in COVID-19. Whole-study context: Acute and convalescent COVID-19 samples came from the United States, Italy and Spain.

Authors' processing steps: Amplification from reference gene primers served as the basis for estimated nucleated cell counts. Sequenced by immunoSEQ multiplex PCR; TCRdb stores in-frame clones only, minus some. V and J calls and clone size are given by that table; D and trimming were obtained from the DNA. The sample includes more than 150,000 clones, roughly 80% of them seen just once. This CDR3 has 15 residues. Losses at the gene ends were 6 bases for V and 4 bases for J; bases not matched to a gene: 6. Germline assignment: CDR1 WNHNN and CDR2 SYGVQD (reference sequence). This clonotype was sampled from a woman between 35 and 50 years old with acute or convalescent COVID-19. The chain joins TRBV10-1 to TRBJ2-1; 10 nucleotides align to TRBD1. The source material was peripheral blood. The CDR3 DNA sequence: TGCGCCAGCAGCGAGCGGGACAGGGGATACAATGAGCAGTTCTTC. This encodes CASSERDRGYNEQFF.